This paragraph reports one T cell receptor beta chain. Its antigen remains undetermined. Within one base of it there is no much larger clone, and no base qualities were kept. The time point label on this specimen signifies: baseline before first vaccination. Vaccinee samples came from UK trials COV001 and COV002, including a single-blind randomized controlled phase 2/3 trial of AZD1222 (ChAdOx1 nCoV-19) in healthy adults. Trial participant PBMC samples were collected at day 0 and day 28 after the second dose for TCRbeta chain sequencing. The data were taken from a study of T cell responses to AZD1222 COVID-19 vaccine (dated by TCRdb to the early 2020s). For context, the study as a whole: AZD1222 recipients with second doses at about 4 weeks or about 12 weeks were pooled, because spike-specific TCR depth and breadth did not differ between schedules. A total of more than 230 trial participants underwent TCR sequencing, of whom approximately 200 had received two doses of AZD1222 and about 26 had received two doses of the MenACWY control vaccine. Trial participants were enrolled by age into 18-55, 56-69 and 70-plus year subgroups, with approximately 150, 30 and 60 TCR-sequenced participants respectively.

The CDR3 regions of human TCRbeta chains were analyzed by immunosequencing. Concerning the study's data processing: TCRs in the repertoires were compared against a reference library of SARS-CoV-2-specific TCRs that had been generated with the MIRA antigen-specificity platform. Breadth was defined as the fraction of unique TCRs that were SARS-CoV-2-associated. Depth was defined as the fraction of total T cells that were SARS-CoV-2-associated. Each spike-specific TCR was assigned to its reactive spike region and to a CD4 or CD8 class using the MIRA data. Log10-transformed breadth and depth values were compared by one-way ANOVA with Sidak's multiple comparisons tests. The table was pulled from immuneACCESS by TCRdb, which kept in-frame rearrangements only. Such tables lose some clones; where checked, under half of the loss comes from unresolved V genes, and the rest has no known cause. The V and J calls and clone size were taken over from that table, and D and trimming were inferred from the DNA. The sample table records 130,000 to 150,000 clones; about nine tenths of these occur just once. The top ten constitute around 16% of the sample.

CDR1 and CDR2 are drawn from the germline V gene: SGHAT, FQNNGV. The CDR3 numbers 13 residues from cysteine through phenylalanine. The entry retains the CDR3 DNA only, 39 bases that are in frame from base 1. The V end gives up 1 base and the J end 5 bases, leaving 1 base in the junction not matched to a gene. General findings and caveats noted by the study authors: In the small 56-69-year group, the increase in depth fell short of significance, most likely because of low power. Vaccine-associated CD4 TCRs spanned the whole spike protein, with dominant responses in regions 160-218 and 743-854. Conclusions about previously exposed vaccinees are limited, since just a handful of AZD1222 recipients were seropositive for SARS-CoV-2 at baseline. After two AZD1222 doses, both the breadth and the depth of spike-specific TCRs were significantly higher than at day 0 and than in MenACWY recipients. Participants were mostly white British, with more females than males. The authors suggested clonal diversity may have been underestimated. Reportedly, almost half of the unique spike-specific TCRs recognized epitopes lying outside the regions that are mutated in the B.1.351 and B.1.1.7 variants. Because no day 14 peak-response samples were available, repertoires were characterized only after the peak T cell response.

The sequence links TRBV11-2 to TRBJ2-7; 8 bases in between match TRBD1. The input for sequencing was peripheral blood, taken on day 0 of AZD1222 vaccination. The TCR comes from an adult in good health. For the CDR3, the sequence is CASSLAGGDEQYF. Here is the DNA: TGTGCCAGCAGCTTAGCAGGGGGCGACGAGCAGTACTTC.